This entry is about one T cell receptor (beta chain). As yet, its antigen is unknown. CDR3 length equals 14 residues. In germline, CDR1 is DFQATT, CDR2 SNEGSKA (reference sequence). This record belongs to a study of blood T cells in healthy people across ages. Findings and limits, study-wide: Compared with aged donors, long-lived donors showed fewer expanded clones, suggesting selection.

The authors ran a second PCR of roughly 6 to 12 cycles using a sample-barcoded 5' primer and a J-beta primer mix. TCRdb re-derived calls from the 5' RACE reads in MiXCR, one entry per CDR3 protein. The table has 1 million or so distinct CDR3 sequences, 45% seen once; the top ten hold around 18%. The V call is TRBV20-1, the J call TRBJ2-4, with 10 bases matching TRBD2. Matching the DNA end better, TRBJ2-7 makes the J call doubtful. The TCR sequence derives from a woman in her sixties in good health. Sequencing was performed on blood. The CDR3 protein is CSARASGSRSEQYF. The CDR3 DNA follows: TGCAGTGCTAGGGCTAGCGGGAGTAGGAGCGAGCAGTACTTC.